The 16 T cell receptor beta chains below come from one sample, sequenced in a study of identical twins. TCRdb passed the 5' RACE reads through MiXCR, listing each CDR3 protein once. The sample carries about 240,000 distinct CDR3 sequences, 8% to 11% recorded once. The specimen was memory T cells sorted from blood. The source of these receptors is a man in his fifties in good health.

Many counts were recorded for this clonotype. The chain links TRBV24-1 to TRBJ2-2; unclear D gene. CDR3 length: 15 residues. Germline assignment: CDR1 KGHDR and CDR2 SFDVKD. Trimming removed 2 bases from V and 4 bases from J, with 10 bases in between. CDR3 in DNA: TGTGCCACCAGTGATTCGGTCAGGAGCACCGGGGAGCTGTTTTTT. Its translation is CATSDSVRSTGELFF.

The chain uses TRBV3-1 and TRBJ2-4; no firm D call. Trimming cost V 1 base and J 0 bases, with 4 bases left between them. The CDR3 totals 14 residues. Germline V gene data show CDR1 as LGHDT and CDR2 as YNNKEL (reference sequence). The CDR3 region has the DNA TGTGCCAGCAGCCAAGGACTAGCCAAAAACATTCAGTACTTC. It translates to CASSQGLAKNIQYF. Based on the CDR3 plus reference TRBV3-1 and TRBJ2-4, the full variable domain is DTAVSQTPKYLVTQMGNDKSIKCEQNLGHDTMYWYKQDSKKFLKIMFSYNNKELIINETVPNRFSPKSPDKAHLNLHINSLELGDSAVYFCASSQGLAKNIQYFGAGTRLSVL.

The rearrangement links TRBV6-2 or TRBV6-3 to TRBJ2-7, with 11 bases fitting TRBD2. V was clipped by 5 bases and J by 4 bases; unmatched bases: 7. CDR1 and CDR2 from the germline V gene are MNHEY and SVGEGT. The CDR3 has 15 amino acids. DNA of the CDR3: TGTGCCAGCAGTAACGGACTAGCGGGCGTTTACGAGCAGTACTTC. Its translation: CASSNGLAGVYEQYF.

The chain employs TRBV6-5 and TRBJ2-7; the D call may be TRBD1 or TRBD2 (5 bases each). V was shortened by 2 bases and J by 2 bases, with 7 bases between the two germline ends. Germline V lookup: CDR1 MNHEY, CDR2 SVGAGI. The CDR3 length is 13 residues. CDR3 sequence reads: CASSYRDAYEQYF. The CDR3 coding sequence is TGTGCCAGCAGTTACCGGGACGCCTACGAGCAGTACTTC.

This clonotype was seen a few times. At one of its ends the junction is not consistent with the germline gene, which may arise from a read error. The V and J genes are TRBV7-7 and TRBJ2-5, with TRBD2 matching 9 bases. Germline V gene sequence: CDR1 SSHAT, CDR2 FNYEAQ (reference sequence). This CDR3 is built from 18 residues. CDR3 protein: CASSLKGRLAGIQETQYF. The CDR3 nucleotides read TGTGCTAGCAGCTTAAAGGGGAGGCTAGCGGGGATACAAGAGACCCAGTACTTC. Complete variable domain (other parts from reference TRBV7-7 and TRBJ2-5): GAGVSQSPRYKVTKRGQDVTLRCDPISSHATLYWYQQALGQGPEFLTYFNYEAQPDKSGLPSDRFSAERPEGSISTLTIQRTEQRDSAMYRCASSLKGRLAGIQETQYFGPGTRLLVL.

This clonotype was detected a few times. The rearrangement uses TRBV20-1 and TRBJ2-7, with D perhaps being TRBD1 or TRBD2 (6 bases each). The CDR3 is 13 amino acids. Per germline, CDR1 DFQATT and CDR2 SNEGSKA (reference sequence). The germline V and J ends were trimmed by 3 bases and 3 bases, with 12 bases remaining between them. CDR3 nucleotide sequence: TGCAGTGCTAGTTCACGGGGGCGCTACGAGCAGTACTTC. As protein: CSASSRGRYEQYF.

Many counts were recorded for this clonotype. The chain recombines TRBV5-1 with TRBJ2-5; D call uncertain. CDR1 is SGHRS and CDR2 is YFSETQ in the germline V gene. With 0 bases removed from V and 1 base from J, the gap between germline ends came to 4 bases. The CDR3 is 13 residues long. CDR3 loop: CASSLGSQETQYF. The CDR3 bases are TGCGCCAGCAGCTTGGGTAGCCAAGAGACCCAGTACTTC.

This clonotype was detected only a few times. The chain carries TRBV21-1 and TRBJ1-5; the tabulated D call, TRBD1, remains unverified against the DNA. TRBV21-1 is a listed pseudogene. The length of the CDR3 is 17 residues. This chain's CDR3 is CASTTRPGQAINQPQHF. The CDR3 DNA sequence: TGTGCCAGCACCACCCGGCCCGGGCAGGCCATCAATCAGCCCCAGCATTTT.

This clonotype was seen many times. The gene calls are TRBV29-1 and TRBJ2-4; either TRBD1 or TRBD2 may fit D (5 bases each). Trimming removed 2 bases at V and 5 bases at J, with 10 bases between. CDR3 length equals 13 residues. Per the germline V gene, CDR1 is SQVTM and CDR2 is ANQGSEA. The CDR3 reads CSVEKGRENIQYF. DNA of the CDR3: TGCAGCGTTGAAAAGGGGCGGGAAAACATTCAGTACTTC.

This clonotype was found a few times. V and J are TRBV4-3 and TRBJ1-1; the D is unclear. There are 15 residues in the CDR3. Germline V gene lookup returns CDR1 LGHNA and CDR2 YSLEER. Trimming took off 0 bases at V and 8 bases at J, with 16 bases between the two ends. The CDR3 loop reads CASSQDYTLPAEAFF. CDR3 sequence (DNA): TGCGCCAGCAGCCAAGATTACACCCTACCAGCCGAAGCTTTCTTT.

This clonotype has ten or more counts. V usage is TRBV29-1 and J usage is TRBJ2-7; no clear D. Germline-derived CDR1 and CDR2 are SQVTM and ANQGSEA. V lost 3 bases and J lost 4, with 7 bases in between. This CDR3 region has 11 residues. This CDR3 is CSVEQGYEQYF. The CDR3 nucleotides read TGCAGCGTTGAGCAAGGGTACGAGCAGTACTTC.

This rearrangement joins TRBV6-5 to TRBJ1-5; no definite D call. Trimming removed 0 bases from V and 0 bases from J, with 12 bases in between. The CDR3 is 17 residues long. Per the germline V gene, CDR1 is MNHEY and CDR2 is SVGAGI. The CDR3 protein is CASSYSGSRYSNQPQHF. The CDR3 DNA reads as TGTGCCAGCAGTTACTCTGGCAGCCGATATAGCAATCAGCCCCAGCATTTT.

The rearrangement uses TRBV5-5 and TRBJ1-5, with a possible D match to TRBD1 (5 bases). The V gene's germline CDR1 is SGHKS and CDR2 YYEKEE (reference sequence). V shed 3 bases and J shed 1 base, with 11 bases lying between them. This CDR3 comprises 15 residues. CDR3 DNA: TGTGCCAGCAGCTCGTTGGGGGAGAGCAATCAGCCCCAGCATTTT. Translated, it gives CASSSLGESNQPQHF.

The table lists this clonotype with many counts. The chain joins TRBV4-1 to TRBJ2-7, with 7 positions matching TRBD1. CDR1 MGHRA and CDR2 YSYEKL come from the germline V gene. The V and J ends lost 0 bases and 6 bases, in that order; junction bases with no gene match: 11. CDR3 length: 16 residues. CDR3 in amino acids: CASSQEPGQTLSEQYF. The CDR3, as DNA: TGCGCCAGCAGCCAAGAACCGGGACAGACCCTCAGCGAGCAGTACTTC.

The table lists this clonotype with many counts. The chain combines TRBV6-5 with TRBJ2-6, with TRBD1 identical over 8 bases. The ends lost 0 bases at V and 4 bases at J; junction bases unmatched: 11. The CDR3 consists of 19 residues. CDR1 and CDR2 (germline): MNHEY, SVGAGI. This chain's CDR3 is CASSYSFRQGITGANVLTF. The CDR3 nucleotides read TGTGCCAGCAGTTACTCGTTCAGACAGGGGATTACGGGGGCCAACGTCCTGACTTTC.

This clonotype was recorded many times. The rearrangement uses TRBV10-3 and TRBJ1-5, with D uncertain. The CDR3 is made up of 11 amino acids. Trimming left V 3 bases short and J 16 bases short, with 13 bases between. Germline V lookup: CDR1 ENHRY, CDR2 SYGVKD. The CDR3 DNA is TGTGCCATCAGTGACTCGGCCCGTTTACATTTT. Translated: CAISDSARLHF.